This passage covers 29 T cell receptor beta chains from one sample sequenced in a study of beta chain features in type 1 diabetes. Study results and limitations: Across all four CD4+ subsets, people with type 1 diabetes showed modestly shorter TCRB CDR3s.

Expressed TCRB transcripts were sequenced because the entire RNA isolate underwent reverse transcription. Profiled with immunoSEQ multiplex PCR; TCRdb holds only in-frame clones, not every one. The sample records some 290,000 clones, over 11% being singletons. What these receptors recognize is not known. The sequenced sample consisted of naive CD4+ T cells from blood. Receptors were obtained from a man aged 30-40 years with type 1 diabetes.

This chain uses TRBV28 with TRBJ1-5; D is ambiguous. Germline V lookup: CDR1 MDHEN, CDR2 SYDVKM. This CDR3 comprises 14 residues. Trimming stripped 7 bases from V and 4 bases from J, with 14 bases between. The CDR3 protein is CASNSEQINQPQHF. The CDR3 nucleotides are TGTGCCAGCAACTCTGAACAGATTAATCAGCCCCAGCATTTT.

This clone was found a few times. CDR3 residues: CASSPNRVVLEQFF. CDR3 DNA: TGTGCCAGCTCACCTAACCGGGTGGTGTTAGAGCAGTTCTTC. The chain joins TRBV18 to TRBJ2-1; D is unclear. Germline CDR1 KGHSH, CDR2 LQKENI. The V end was cut by 3 bases, the J end by 10 bases, with 16 bases between. The CDR3 runs to 14 residues.

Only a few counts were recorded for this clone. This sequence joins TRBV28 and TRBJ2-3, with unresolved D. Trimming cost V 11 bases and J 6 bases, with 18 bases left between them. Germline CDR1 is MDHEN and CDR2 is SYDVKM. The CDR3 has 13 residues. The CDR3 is CAPLRWSVDTQYF. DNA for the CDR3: TGTGCCCCCCTCCGGTGGAGTGTGGATACGCAGTATTTT.

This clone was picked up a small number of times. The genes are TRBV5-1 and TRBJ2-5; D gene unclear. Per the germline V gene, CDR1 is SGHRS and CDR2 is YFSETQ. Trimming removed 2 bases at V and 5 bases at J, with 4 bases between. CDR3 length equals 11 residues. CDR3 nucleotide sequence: TGCGCCAGCAGCTTCGGGGAGACCCAGTACTTC. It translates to CASSFGETQYF.

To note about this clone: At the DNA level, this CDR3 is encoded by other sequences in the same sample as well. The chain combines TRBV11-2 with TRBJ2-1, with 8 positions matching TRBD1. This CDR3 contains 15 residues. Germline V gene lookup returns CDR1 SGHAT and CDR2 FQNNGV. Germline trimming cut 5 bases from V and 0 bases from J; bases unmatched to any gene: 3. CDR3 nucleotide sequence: TGTGCCAGCAGCAGCGGACAGGGCTCCTACAATGAGCAGTTCTTC. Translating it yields CASSSGQGSYNEQFF. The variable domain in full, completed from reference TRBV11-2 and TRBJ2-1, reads EAGVAQSPRYKIIEKRQSVAFWCNPISGHATLYWYQQILGQGPKLLIQFQNNGVVDDSQLPKDRFSAERLKGVDSTLKIQPAKLEDSAVYLCASSSGQGSYNEQFFGPGTRLTVL.

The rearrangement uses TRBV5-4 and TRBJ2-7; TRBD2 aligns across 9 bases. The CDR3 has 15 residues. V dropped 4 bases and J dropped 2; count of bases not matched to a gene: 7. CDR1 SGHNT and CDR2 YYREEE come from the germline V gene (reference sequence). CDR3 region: CASSPGLAVTYEQYF. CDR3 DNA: TGTGCCAGCAGCCCGGGACTAGCTGTGACCTACGAGCAGTACTTC.

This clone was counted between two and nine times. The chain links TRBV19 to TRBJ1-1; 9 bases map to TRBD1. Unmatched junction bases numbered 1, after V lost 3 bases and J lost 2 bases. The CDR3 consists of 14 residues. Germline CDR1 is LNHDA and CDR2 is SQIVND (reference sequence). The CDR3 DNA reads TGTGCCAGTAGTATGGGACAGGGTAACACTGAAGCTTTCTTT. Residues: CASSMGQGNTEAFF.

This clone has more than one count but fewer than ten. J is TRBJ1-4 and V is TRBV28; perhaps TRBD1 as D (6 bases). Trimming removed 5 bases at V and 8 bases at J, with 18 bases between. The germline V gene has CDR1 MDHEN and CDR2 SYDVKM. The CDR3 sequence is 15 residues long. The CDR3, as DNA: TGTGCCAGCAGTACAGCGACAGGTTTTTACGAAAAACTGTTTTTT. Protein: CASSTATGFYEKLFF.

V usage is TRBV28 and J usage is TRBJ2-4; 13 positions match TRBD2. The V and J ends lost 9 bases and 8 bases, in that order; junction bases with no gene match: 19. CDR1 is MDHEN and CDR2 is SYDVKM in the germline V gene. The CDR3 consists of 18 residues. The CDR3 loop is CASPHRLLAGGPRDIQYF. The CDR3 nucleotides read TGTGCCAGTCCCCATAGACTACTAGCGGGAGGGCCCAGGGACATTCAGTACTTC.

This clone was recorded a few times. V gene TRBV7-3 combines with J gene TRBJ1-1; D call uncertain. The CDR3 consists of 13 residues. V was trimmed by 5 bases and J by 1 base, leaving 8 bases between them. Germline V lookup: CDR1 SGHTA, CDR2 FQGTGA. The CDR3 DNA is TGTGCCAGCAGCGTACAGTCGAACACTGAAGCTTTCTTT. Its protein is CASSVQSNTEAFF.

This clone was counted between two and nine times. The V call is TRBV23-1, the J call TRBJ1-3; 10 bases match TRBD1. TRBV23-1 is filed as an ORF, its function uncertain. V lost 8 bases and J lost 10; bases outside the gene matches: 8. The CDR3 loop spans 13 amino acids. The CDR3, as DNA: TGCGCCAGCTCTCGGGACAGGGGATTAACCATATATTTT. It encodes CASSRDRGLTIYF.

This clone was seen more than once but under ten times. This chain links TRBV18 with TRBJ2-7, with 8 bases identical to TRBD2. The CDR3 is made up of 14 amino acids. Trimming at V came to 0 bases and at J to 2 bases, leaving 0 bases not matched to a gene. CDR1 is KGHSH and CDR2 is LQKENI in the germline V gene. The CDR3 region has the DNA TGTGCCAGCTCACCACCAGCGGGGGCCTACGAGCAGTACTTC. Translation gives CASSPPAGAYEQYF.

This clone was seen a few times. The CDR3: CASSLGQQETQYF. CDR3 coding DNA: TGTGCCAGCAGCTTAGGACAGCAAGAGACCCAGTACTTC. This chain connects TRBV13 to TRBJ2-5; D gene uncertain. Germline-derived CDR1 and CDR2 are PRHDT and FYEKMQ (reference sequence). The CDR3 totals 13 residues. V was clipped by 0 bases and J by 2 bases, with 4 bases between them.

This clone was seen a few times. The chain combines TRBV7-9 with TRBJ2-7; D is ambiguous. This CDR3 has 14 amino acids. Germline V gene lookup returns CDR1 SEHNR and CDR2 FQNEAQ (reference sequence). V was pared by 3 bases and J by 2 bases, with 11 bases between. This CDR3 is CASSFTGQPYEQYF. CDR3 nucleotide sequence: TGTGCCAGCAGCTTTACGGGTCAACCCTACGAGCAGTACTTC.

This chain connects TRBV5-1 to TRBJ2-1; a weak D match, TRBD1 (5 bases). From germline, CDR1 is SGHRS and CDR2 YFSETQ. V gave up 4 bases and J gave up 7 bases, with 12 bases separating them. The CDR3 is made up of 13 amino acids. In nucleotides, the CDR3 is TGCGCCAGCAGCCAAATGAACAGGAATGAGCAGTTCTTC. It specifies CASSQMNRNEQFF.

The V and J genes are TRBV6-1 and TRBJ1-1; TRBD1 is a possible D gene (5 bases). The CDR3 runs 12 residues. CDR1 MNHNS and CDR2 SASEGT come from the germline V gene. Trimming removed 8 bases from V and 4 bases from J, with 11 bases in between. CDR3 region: CASGWGGTEAFF. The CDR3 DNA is TGTGCCAGCGGATGGGGGGGCACTGAAGCTTTCTTT.

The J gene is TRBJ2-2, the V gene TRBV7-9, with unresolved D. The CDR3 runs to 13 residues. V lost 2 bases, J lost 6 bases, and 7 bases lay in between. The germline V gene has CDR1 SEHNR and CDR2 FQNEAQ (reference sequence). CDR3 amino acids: CASSLISSGELFF. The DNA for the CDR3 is TGTGCCAGCAGCTTAATATCCTCCGGGGAGCTGTTTTTT.

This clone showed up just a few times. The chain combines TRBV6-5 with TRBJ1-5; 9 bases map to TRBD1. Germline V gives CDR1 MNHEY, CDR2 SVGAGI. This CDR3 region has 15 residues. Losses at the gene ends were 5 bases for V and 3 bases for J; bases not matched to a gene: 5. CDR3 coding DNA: TGTGCCAGCAGTCCACAGGGGGCGCCCAATCAGCCCCAGCATTTT. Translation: CASSPQGAPNQPQHF.

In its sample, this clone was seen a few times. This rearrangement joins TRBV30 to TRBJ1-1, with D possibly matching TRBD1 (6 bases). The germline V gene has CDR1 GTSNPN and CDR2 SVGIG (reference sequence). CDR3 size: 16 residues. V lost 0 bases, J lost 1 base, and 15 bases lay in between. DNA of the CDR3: TGTGCCTGGAGTGTACTCGGGGACACACAGAACACTGAAGCTTTCTTT. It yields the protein CAWSVLGDTQNTEAFF.

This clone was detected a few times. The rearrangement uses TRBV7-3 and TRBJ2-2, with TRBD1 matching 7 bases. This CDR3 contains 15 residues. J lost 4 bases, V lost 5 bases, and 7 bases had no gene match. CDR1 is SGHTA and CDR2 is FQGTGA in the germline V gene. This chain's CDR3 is CASSPTGESTGELFF. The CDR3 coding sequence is TGTGCCAGCAGCCCCACAGGGGAGTCCACCGGGGAGCTGTTTTTT. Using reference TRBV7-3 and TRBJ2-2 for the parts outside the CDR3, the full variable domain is GAGVSQTPSNKVTEKGKYVELRCDPISGHTALYWYRQSLGQGPEFLIYFQGTGAADDSGLPNDRFFAVRPEGSVSTLKIQRTERGDSAVYLCASSPTGESTGELFFGEGSRLTVL.

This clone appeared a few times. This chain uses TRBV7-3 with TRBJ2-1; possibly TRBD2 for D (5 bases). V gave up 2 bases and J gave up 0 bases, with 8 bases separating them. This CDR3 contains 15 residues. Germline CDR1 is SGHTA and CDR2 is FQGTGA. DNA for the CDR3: TGTGCCAGCAGCTTACGGAGGTCCTCCTACAATGAGCAGTTCTTC. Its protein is CASSLRRSSYNEQFF.

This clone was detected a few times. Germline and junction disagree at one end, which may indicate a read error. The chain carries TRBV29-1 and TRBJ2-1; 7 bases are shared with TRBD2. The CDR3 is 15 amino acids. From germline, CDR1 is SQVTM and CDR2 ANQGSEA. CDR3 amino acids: CSVEVRTSSYNEQFF. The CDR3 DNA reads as TGCAGCGTCGAAGTAAGGACTAGCTCCTACAATGAGCAGTTCTTC.

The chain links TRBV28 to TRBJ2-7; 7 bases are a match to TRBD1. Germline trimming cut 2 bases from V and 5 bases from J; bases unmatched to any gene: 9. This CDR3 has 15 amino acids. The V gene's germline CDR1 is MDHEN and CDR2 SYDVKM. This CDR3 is CASSLGTARYDEQYF. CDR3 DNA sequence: TGTGCCAGCAGTTTAGGGACAGCGCGATACGACGAGCAGTACTTC.

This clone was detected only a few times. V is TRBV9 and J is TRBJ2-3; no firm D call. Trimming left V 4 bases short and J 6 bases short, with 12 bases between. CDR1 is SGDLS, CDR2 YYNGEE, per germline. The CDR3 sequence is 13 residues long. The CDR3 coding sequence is TGTGCCAGCAGCCCTCGAGCTGAGGATACGCAGTATTTT. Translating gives CASSPRAEDTQYF.

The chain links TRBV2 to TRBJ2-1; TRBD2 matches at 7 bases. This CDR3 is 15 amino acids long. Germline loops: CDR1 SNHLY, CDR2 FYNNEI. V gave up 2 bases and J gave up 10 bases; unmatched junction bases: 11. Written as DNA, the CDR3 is TGTGCCAGCAGTGAAAAAAGGACTAGTTATGGAGAGCAGTTCTTC. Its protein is CASSEKRTSYGEQFF.

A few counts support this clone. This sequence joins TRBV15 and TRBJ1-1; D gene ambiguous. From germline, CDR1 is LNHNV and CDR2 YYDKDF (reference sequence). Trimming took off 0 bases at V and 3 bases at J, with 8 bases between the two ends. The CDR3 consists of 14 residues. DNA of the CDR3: TGTGCCACCAGCAGAGATGGCATCGACACTGAAGCTTTCTTT. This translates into CATSRDGIDTEAFF.

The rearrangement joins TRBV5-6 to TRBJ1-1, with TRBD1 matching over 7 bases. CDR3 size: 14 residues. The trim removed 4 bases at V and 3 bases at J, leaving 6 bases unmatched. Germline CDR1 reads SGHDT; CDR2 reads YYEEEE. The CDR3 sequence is CASSPRGAYTEAFF. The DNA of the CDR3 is TGTGCCAGCAGCCCCAGGGGGGCGTACACTGAAGCTTTCTTT.

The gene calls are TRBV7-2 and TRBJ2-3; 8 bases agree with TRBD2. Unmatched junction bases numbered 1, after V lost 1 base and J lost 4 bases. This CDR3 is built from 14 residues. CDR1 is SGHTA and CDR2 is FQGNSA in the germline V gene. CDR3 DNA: TGTGCCAGCAGCTTAGTAGCGGGATCAGATACGCAGTATTTT. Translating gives CASSLVAGSDTQYF.

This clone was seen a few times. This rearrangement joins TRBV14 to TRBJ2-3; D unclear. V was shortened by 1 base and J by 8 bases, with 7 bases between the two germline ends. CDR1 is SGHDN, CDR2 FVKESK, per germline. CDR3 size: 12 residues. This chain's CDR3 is CASSQGIATQYF. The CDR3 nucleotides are TGTGCCAGCAGCCAAGGCATAGCTACGCAGTATTTT.